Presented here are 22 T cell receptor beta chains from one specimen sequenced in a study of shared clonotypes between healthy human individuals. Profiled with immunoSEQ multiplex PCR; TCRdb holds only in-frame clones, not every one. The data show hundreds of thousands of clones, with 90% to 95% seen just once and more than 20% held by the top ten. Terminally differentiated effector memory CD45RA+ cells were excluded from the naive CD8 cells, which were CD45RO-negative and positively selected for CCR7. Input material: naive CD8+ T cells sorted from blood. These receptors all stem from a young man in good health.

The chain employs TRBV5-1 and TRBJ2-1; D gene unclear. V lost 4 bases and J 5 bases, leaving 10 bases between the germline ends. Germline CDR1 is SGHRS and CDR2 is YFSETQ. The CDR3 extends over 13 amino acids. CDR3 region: CASSRAADNEQFF. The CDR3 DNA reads TGCGCCAGCAGCAGGGCAGCAGACAATGAGCAGTTCTTC.

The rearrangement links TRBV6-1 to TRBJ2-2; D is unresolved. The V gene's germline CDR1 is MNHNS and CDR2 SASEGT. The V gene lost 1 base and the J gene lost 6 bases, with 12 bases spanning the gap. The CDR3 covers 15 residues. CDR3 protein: CASSEGAVWAGELFF. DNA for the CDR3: TGTGCCAGCAGTGAAGGGGCAGTCTGGGCCGGGGAGCTGTTTTTT.

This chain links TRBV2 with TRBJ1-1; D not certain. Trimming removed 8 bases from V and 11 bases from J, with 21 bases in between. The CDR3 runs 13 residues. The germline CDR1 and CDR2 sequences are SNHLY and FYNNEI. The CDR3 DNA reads TGTGCCAGCGGTGGGAGACTCACGGAAACGGCTTTCTTT. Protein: CASGGRLTETAFF. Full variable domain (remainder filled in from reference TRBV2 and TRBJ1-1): EPEVTQTPSHQVTQMGQEVILRCVPISNHLYFYWYRQILGQKVEFLVSFYNNEISEKSEIFDDQFSVERPDGSNFTLKIRSTKLEDSAMYFCASGGRLTETAFFGQGTRLTVV.

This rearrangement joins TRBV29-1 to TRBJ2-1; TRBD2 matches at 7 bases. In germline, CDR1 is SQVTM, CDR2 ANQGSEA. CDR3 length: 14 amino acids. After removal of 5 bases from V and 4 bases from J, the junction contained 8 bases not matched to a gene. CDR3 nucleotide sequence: TGCAGCGTTTCGTCCCTAGCGGAGTACAATGAGCAGTTCTTC. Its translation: CSVSSLAEYNEQFF.

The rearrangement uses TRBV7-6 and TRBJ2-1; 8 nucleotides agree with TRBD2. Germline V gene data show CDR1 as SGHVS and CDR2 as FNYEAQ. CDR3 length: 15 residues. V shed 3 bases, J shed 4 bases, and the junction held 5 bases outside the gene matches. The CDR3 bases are TGTGCCAGCAGCTTTCGATTAGCGGGATACAATGAGCAGTTCTTC. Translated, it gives CASSFRLAGYNEQFF. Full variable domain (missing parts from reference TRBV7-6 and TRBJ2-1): GAGVSQSPRYKVTKRGQDVALRCDPISGHVSLYWYRQALGQGPEFLTYFNYEAQQDKSGLPNDRFSAERPEGSISTLTIQRTEQRDSAMYRCASSFRLAGYNEQFFGPGTRLTVL.

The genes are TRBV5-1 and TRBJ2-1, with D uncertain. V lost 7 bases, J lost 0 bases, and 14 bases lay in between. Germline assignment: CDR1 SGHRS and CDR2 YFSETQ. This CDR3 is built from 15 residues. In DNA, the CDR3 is TGCGCCAGCGGTTCCGGAAAAGACTCCTACAATGAGCAGTTCTTC. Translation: CASGSGKDSYNEQFF.

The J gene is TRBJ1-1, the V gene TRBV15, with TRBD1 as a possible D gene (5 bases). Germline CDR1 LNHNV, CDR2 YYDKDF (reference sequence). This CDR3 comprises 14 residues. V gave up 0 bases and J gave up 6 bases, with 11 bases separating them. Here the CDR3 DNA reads TGTGCCACCAGCAGAGATGGGGGTTCCTCTGAAGCTTTCTTT. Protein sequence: CATSRDGGSSEAFF.

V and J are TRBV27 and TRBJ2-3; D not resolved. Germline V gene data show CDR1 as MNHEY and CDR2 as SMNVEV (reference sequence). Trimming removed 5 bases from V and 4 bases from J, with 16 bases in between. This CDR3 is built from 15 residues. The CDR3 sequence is CASSGMFSGPDTQYF. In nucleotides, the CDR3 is TGTGCCAGCAGTGGAATGTTTTCCGGGCCAGATACGCAGTATTTT.

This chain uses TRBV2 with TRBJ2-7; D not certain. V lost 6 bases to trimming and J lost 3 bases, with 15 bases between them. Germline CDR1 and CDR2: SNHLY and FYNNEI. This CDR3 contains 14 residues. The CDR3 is CASSRPQTRYEQYF. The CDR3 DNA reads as TGTGCCAGCAGCAGACCCCAAACACGCTACGAGCAGTACTTC.

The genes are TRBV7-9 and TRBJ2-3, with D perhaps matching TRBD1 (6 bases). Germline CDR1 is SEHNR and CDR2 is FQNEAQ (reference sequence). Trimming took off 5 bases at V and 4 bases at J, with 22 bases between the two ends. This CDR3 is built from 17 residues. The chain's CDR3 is CASSNLPTGSASDTQYF. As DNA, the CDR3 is TGTGCCAGCAGCAACCTTCCGACAGGATCTGCTTCAGATACGCAGTATTTT.

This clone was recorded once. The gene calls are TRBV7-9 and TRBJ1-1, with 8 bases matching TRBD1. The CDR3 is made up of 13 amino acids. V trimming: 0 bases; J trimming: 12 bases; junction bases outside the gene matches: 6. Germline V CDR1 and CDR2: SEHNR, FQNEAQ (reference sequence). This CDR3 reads CASSLAADRVTFF. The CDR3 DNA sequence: TGTGCCAGCAGCTTAGCTGCGGACAGGGTAACTTTCTTT.

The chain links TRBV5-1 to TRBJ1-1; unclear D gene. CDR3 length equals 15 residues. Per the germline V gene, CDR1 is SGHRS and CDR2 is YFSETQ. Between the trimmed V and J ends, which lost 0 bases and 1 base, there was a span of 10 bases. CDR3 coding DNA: TGCGCCAGCAGCTTGGCCGGTACTCCGAACACTGAAGCTTTCTTT. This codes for CASSLAGTPNTEAFF.

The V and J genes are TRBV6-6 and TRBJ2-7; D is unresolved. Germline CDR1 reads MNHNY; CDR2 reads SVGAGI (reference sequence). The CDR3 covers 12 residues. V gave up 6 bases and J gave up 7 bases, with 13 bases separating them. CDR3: CASSITGREQYF. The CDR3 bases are TGTGCCAGCAGCATTACTGGTAGGGAGCAGTACTTC.

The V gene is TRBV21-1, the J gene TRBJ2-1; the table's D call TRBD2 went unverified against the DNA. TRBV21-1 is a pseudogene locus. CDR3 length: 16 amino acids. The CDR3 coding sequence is TGTGCCAGCAGCCCACCCGGCGGGGCAGATATTGATGAGCAGTTCTTC. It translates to CASSPPGGADIDEQFF.

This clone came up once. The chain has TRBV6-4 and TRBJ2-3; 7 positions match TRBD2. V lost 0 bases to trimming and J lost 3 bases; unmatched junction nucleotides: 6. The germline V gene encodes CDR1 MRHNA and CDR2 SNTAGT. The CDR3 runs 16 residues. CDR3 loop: CASSDSGDGGTDTQYF. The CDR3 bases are TGTGCCAGCAGTGACTCCGGGGACGGGGGGACAGATACGCAGTATTTT.

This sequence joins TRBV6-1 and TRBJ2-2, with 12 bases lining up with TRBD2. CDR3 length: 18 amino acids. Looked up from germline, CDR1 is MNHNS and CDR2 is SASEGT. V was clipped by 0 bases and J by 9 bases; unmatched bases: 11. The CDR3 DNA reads TGTGCCAGCAGTGAAGCGCCTAGCGGGAGGGCCCATCGCCGGGAGCTGTTTTTT. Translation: CASSEAPSGRAHRRELFF.

CDR3 in amino acids: CASSLRVQGLAGAGELFF. CDR3 coding DNA: TGTGCCAGCAGTTTGCGTGTACAGGGACTAGCGGGAGCCGGGGAGCTGTTTTTT. The chain joins TRBV27 to TRBJ2-2; 14 bases are a match to TRBD2. CDR3 length equals 18 residues. Germline trimming cut 3 bases from V and 6 bases from J; bases unmatched to any gene: 9. Germline V gene lookup returns CDR1 MNHEY and CDR2 SMNVEV (reference sequence).

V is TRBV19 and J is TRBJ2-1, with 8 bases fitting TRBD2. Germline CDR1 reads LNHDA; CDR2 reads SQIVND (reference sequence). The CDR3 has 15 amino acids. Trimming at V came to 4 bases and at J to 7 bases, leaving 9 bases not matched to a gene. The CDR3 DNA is TGTGCCAGTAGTAGACTCGGGGGGGGTCGGAATGAGCAGTTCTTC. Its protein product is CASSRLGGGRNEQFF.

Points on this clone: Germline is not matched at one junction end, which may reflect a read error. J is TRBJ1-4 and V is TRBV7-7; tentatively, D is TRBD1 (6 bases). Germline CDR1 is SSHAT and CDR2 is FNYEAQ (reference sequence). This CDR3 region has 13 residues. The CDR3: CASSPIRGEKLFF. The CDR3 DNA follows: TGTGCTAGCAGCCCCATCAGGGGTGAAAAACTGTTTTTT.

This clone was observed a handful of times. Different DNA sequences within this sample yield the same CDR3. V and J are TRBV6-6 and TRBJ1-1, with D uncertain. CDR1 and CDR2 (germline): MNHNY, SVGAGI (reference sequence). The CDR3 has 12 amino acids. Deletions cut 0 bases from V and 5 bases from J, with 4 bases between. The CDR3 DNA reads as TGTGCCAGCAGTTACTCGCAGACTGAAGCTTTCTTT. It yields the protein CASSYSQTEAFF.

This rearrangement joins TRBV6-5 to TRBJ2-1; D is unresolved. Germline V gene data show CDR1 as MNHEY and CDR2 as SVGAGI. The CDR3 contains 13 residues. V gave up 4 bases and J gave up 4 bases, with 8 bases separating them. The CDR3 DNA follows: TGTGCCAGCAGTTCTCGGCCTTACAATGAGCAGTTCTTC. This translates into CASSSRPYNEQFF.

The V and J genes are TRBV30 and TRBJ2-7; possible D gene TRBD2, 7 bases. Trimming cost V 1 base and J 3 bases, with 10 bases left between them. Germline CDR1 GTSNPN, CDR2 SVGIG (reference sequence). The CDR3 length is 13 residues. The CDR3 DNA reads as TGTGCCTGGAGTGAGGGAGGGGGCTACGAGCAGTACTTC. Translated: CAWSEGGGYEQYF.